Below, 3 T cell receptor beta chains from the same sample are listed, as sequenced in a study of blood T cell repertoires in COVID-19. Assay used: immunoSEQ multiplex PCR; TCRdb lists only in-frame clones, some missing. The sample includes more than 65,000 clones, around four fifths seen only once; the top ten take around 9.4%. Sequenced sample: peripheral blood. These receptors all stem from a woman aged 50 to 60 with acute or convalescent COVID-19.

The gene calls are TRBV7-2 and TRBJ2-3, with 10 bases fitting TRBD2. J lost 6 bases, V lost 8 bases, and 11 bases had no gene match. This CDR3 contains 15 residues. Looked up from germline, CDR1 is SGHTA and CDR2 is FQGNSA. CDR3 nucleotide sequence: TGTGCCAGCCTCCCTAGCGGGAGTACAGGGGATACGCAGTATTTT. This encodes CASLPSGSTGDTQYF.

The chain links TRBV7-2 to TRBJ2-1, with a possible D match to TRBD2 (5 bases). CDR1 is SGHTA and CDR2 is FQGNSA in the germline V gene. V lost 4 bases and J 0 bases, leaving 10 bases between the germline ends. This CDR3 has 15 amino acids. CDR3 DNA sequence: TGTGCCAGCAGCTGGGCGGGTAGCTCCTACAATGAGCAGTTCTTC. Residues: CASSWAGSSYNEQFF.

Here the CDR3 reads CASTPPAGVYEQYF. The CDR3 DNA reads as TGTGCCAGCACCCCACCGGCGGGGGTCTACGAGCAGTACTTC. V gene TRBV7-2 combines with J gene TRBJ2-7; 7 nucleotides agree with TRBD2. Germline loops: CDR1 SGHTA, CDR2 FQGNSA. With 7 bases clipped from V and 3 bases from J, the junction kept 9 bases outside the gene matches. The CDR3 has 14 amino acids.